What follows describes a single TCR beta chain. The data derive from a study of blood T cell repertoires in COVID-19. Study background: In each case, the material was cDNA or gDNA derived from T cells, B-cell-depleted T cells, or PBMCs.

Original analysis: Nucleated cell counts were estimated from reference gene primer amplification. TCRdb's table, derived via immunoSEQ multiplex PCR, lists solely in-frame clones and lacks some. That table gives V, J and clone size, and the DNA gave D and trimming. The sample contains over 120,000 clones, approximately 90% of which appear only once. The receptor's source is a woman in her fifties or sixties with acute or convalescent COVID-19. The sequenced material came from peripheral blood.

Here the CDR3 DNA reads TGTGCCAGCTCACCGACAGGAAACACCATATATTTT. Residues: CASSPTGNTIYF. This chain uses TRBV18 with TRBJ1-3; no clear D gene. This CDR3 has 12 residues. V was shortened by 3 bases and J by 4 bases, with 4 bases between the two germline ends. Germline CDR1 KGHSH, CDR2 LQKENI. The full variable domain, its missing parts supplied by reference TRBV18 and TRBJ1-3, is NAGVMQNPRHLVRRRGQEARLRCSPMKGHSHVYWYRQLPEEGLKFMVYLQKENIIDESGMPKERFSAEFPKEGPSILRIQQVVRGDSAAYFCASSPTGNTIYFGEGSWLTVV.